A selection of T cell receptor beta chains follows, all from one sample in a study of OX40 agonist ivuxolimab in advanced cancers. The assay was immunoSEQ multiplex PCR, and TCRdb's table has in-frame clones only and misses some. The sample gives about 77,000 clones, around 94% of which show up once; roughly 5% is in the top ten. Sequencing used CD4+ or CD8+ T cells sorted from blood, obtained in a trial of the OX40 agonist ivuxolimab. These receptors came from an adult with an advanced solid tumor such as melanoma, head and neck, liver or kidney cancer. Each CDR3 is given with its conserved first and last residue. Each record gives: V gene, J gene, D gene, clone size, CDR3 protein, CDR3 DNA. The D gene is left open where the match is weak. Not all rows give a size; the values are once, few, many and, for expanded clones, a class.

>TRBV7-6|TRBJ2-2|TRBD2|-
CASSLVTQAGGPTTGELFF
TGTGCCAGCAGCTTAGTGACCCAAGCGGGAGGGCCGACCACCGGGGAGCTGTTTTTT
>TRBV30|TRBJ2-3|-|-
CAWSPGVDTQYF
TGTGCCTGGAGCCCCGGCGTTGATACGCAGTATTTT
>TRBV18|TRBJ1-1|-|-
CASSTWGGAENTEAFF
TGTGCCAGCTCCACTTGGGGGGGCGCGGAGAACACTGAAGCTTTCTTT
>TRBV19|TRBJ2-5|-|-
CASSPRGFQETQYF
TGTGCCAGTAGTCCAAGGGGGTTCCAGGAGACCCAGTACTTC
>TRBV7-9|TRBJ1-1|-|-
CASSLTSTEAFF
TGTGCCAGCAGCTTAACAAGCACTGAAGCTTTCTTT
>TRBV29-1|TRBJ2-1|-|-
CSVEGQRDEQFF
TGCAGCGTAGAGGGACAGCGGGATGAGCAGTTCTTC
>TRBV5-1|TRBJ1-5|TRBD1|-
CASSRTGGNQPQHF
TGCGCCAGCAGCCGGACAGGGGGCAATCAGCCCCAGCATTTT
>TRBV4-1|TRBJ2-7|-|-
CASSPGLVFSYEQYF
TGCGCCAGCAGCCCCGGACTCGTCTTCTCCTACGAGCAGTACTTC
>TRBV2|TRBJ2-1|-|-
CASSGHSSYNEQFF
TGTGCCAGCAGTGGTCATAGCTCCTACAATGAGCAGTTCTTC
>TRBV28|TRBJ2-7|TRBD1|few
CASSPFLTGGDSYEQYF
TGTGCCAGCAGTCCCTTCCTTACAGGGGGTGACTCCTACGAGCAGTACTTC